The 32 T cell receptor beta chains listed next were all sequenced from one sample in a study of blood T cell repertoires in COVID-19. Here immunoSEQ multiplex PCR was the method, and the copy in TCRdb shows in-frame clones only, minus some. Of about 200,000 clones listed, 70% to 90% are singletons. The sample comprised peripheral blood. Every receptor here comes from a woman in her 70s with COVID-19, enrolled during active disease.

This clone has more than one count but fewer than ten. The V gene is TRBV19, the J gene TRBJ2-7; D is perhaps TRBD2 (6 bases). CDR3 length: 15 residues. V dropped 3 bases and J dropped 0 bases, with 12 bases sitting between them. Germline values: CDR1 LNHDA, CDR2 SQIVND (reference sequence). CDR3 nucleotide sequence: TGTGCCAGTAGTATCGGCGGGATGGACTCCTACGAGCAGTACTTC. Its translation: CASSIGGMDSYEQYF.

This chain connects TRBV7-2 to TRBJ2-3, with D tentatively TRBD2 (5 bases). The CDR3 has 14 residues. CDR1 and CDR2 from the germline V gene are SGHTA and FQGNSA. The germline V and J ends were trimmed by 4 bases and 6 bases, with 14 bases remaining between them. The CDR3 DNA reads as TGTGCCAGCAGCTCGTTGGGAGCTACGGATACGCAGTATTTT. This sequence encodes CASSSLGATDTQYF. Drawing the rest from reference TRBV7-2 and TRBJ2-3, the complete variable domain is GAGVSQSPSNKVTEKGKDVELRCDPISGHTALYWYRQSLGQGLEFLIYFQGNSAPDKSGLPSDRFSAERTGGSVSTLTIQRTQQEDSAVYLCASSSLGATDTQYFGPGTRLTVL.

This chain links TRBV4-3 with TRBJ2-4; D might be TRBD1 (7 bases). This CDR3 is 16 amino acids long. Trimming cost V 2 bases and J 8 bases, with 19 bases left between them. Germline loops: CDR1 LGHNA, CDR2 YSLEER. The CDR3 nucleotides read TGCGCCAGCAGCCAACGGTGGGCAGGGGGGAATGACATTCAGTACTTC. The encoded protein is CASSQRWAGGNDIQYF.

The chain couples TRBV29-1 to TRBJ2-3; 10 bases match TRBD1. The CDR3 has 17 amino acids. With V trimmed by 3 bases and J by 1 base, 10 bases remained unmatched. Per germline, CDR1 SQVTM and CDR2 ANQGSEA. The CDR3 reads CSVEAGTGVFGTDTQYF. The CDR3 region has the DNA TGCAGCGTTGAGGCCGGGACAGGGGTTTTTGGCACAGATACGCAGTATTTT.

The rearrangement links TRBV10-3 to TRBJ2-1; TRBD1 agrees at 9 bases. After removal of 6 bases from V and 5 bases from J, the junction contained 5 bases not matched to a gene. Germline V gene data show CDR1 as ENHRY and CDR2 as SYGVKD. The CDR3 covers 14 residues. Here the CDR3 reads CAISNRGRDNEQFF. The CDR3 DNA is TGTGCCATCAGCAACAGGGGGCGCGACAATGAGCAGTTCTTC.

The chain is built from TRBV5-1 and TRBJ2-1; 7 bases fit TRBD2. Germline CDR1 is SGHRS and CDR2 is YFSETQ. CDR3 length equals 16 residues. V shed 1 base and J 8 bases; nucleotides not matched to a gene: 12. The CDR3 protein is CASSLFGNQGGDEQFF. The CDR3 nucleotides are TGCGCCAGCAGCTTGTTTGGGAACCAGGGAGGGGATGAGCAGTTCTTC.

This clone was recorded once. The V call is TRBV29-1, the J call TRBJ2-3; TRBD2 aligns across 14 bases. V dropped 6 bases and J dropped 9; count of bases not matched to a gene: 8. Germline CDR1 reads SQVTM; CDR2 reads ANQGSEA. The CDR3 extends over 14 amino acids. This CDR3 is CSVQTSGGAQTQYF. The DNA of the CDR3 is TGCAGCGTACAGACTAGCGGGGGGGCCCAAACGCAGTATTTT.

The chain recombines TRBV19 with TRBJ2-5; 9 bases are shared with TRBD1. The CDR3 covers 19 residues. Germline V gene sequence: CDR1 LNHDA, CDR2 SQIVND (reference sequence). J gave up 7 bases and V 10 bases, and 28 bases lay outside the gene matches. The CDR3 loop is CAIAPRDGHRDREFVTQYF. CDR3 nucleotide sequence: TGTGCCATCGCACCGAGAGATGGACACCGGGACAGGGAGTTTGTGACCCAGTACTTC.

This chain connects TRBV6-5 to TRBJ1-1; 8 nucleotides line up with TRBD1. The CDR3 spans 15 residues. Looked up from germline, CDR1 is MNHEY and CDR2 is SVGAGI. Unmatched junction bases numbered 9, after V lost 4 bases and J lost 5 bases. The CDR3 is CASSSLGQGWTEAFF. In DNA, the CDR3 is TGTGCCAGCAGTTCTCTAGGACAGGGATGGACTGAAGCTTTCTTT.

The chain uses TRBV29-1 and TRBJ2-5; weak D call: TRBD1 (5 bases). Germline V gene sequence: CDR1 SQVTM, CDR2 ANQGSEA. There are 12 residues in the CDR3. Trimming pared 3 bases from V and 2 bases from J, leaving 7 bases between. CDR3 protein: CSVEGPQETQYF. In nucleotides, the CDR3 is TGCAGCGTTGAGGGGCCACAAGAGACCCAGTACTTC.

The chain has TRBV25-1 and TRBJ2-7; the match to TRBD1 covers 10 bases. CDR3 size: 13 residues. Germline trimming cut 6 bases from V and 7 bases from J; bases unmatched to any gene: 6. Germline CDR1 MGHDK, CDR2 SYGVNS. The chain's CDR3 is CASRRQGAREQYF. CDR3 nucleotide sequence: TGTGCCAGCAGAAGACAGGGGGCTAGGGAGCAGTACTTC.

The chain recombines TRBV30 with TRBJ2-1; TRBD1 aligns across 9 bases. V shed 8 bases and J 2 bases; nucleotides not matched to a gene: 4. Germline CDR1 and CDR2: GTSNPN and SVGIG (reference sequence). The CDR3 runs 13 residues. The CDR3 bases are TGTGCCCGGGGACAGGGTACCTACAATGAGCAGTTCTTC. This translates into CARGQGTYNEQFF.

This clone turned up a few times. V and J are TRBV20-1 and TRBJ2-7; no clear D gene. The CDR3 consists of 11 residues. CDR1 is DFQATT and CDR2 is SNEGSKA in the germline V gene (reference sequence). V shed 3 bases and J shed 7 bases, with 10 bases lying between them. CDR3 in amino acids: CSASRLTEQYF. CDR3 sequence (DNA): TGCAGTGCTAGCCGCCTTACAGAGCAGTACTTC.

This chain joins TRBV10-2 and TRBJ2-7, with D unresolved. This CDR3 has 15 residues. Germline V CDR1 and CDR2: WSHSY, SAAADI. Trimming removed 4 bases at V and 2 bases at J, with 15 bases between. The CDR3 region is CASSVAGRATYEQYF. DNA for the CDR3: TGCGCCAGCAGTGTTGCCGGTCGTGCGACCTACGAGCAGTACTTC.

The V gene is TRBV6-8, the J gene TRBJ1-1; TRBD1 is a possible D gene (5 bases). The germline V and J ends were trimmed by 2 bases and 1 base, with 17 bases remaining between them. This CDR3 has 17 amino acids. CDR1 and CDR2 (germline): MNHGY, SAAAGT. The DNA of the CDR3 is TGTGCCAGCAGTTACACATCACGACAGCCACCGAACACTGAAGCTTTCTTT. Amino acid sequence: CASSYTSRQPPNTEAFF.

Here the CDR3 DNA reads TGTGCCAGCACAGGCTCCTATAATTCACCCCTCCACTTT. This encodes CASTGSYNSPLHF. The chain combines TRBV12-3 or TRBV12-4 with TRBJ1-6; D is uncertain. CDR3 length: 13 residues. V was shortened by 7 bases and J by 0 bases, with 4 bases between the two germline ends.

Note on this clone: This specimen includes other DNA sequences encoding the same CDR3. The rearrangement uses TRBV11-3 and TRBJ2-1, with TRBD1 matching over 7 bases. Germline loops: CDR1 SGHNT, CDR2 YENEEA. The CDR3 is 14 residues long. The trim removed 5 bases at V and 0 bases at J, leaving 1 base unmatched. DNA of the CDR3: TGTGCCAGCAGCAGGGACAGCTCCTACAATGAGCAGTTCTTC. It codes for CASSRDSSYNEQFF.

The rearrangement uses TRBV4-2 and TRBJ1-1, with 9 bases aligning to TRBD1. CDR1 and CDR2 (germline): LGHNA, YNFKEQ. The CDR3 extends over 16 amino acids. J gave up 4 bases and V 0 bases, and 6 bases lay outside the gene matches. The CDR3 protein is CASSQDAGTGITEAFF. CDR3 DNA: TGTGCCAGCAGCCAAGATGCTGGGACAGGGATCACTGAAGCTTTCTTT.

This clone was seen only a few times. This chain links TRBV7-6 with TRBJ2-2; possibly TRBD1 for D (5 bases). The V end lost 5 bases, the J end lost 1 base, and 11 bases lay between the germline ends. This CDR3 is built from 15 residues. Germline values: CDR1 SGHVS, CDR2 FNYEAQ. The CDR3 loop is CASSTGQGNTGELFF. The CDR3 coding sequence is TGTGCCAGCAGCACGGGTCAGGGGAACACCGGGGAGCTGTTTTTT.

This chain uses TRBV4-1 with TRBJ2-5, with D possibly matching TRBD2 (6 bases). The ends were cut back, 3 bases at V and 4 bases at J, with 9 bases in the middle. Germline V gene lookup returns CDR1 MGHRA and CDR2 YSYEKL. The CDR3 has 13 residues. The CDR3, as DNA: TGCGCCAGCAGCCAGGTTAGCGGAGAGACCCAGTACTTC. This gives the protein CASSQVSGETQYF.

The gene calls are TRBV7-8 and TRBJ2-7; possibly TRBD2 for D (5 bases). This CDR3 comprises 15 residues. V lost 2 bases and J 2 bases, leaving 13 bases between the germline ends. Looked up from germline, CDR1 is SGHVS and CDR2 is FQNEAQ. DNA for the CDR3: TGTGCCAGCAGCTTACGAAGGAGGACGCCCTACGAGCAGTACTTC. Translating gives CASSLRRRTPYEQYF.

J is TRBJ1-1 and V is TRBV3-1 (or the pseudogene TRBV3-2), with 8 bases fitting TRBD1. The J segment lost 5 bases and the V segment lost 4 bases, leaving 9 bases of the junction unmatched. Germline CDR1 reads LGHDT; CDR2 reads YNNKEL (reference sequence). This CDR3 contains 15 residues. The CDR3 region is CASSPLTGGETEAFF. In nucleotides, the CDR3 is TGTGCCAGCAGCCCTTTAACAGGGGGAGAAACTGAAGCTTTCTTT.

There are many counts of this clone. V gene TRBV7-3 combines with J gene TRBJ2-7, with a weak D call TRBD1 (6 bases). The ends were cut back, 3 bases at V and 2 bases at J, with 11 bases in the middle. The CDR3 sequence is 14 residues long. Germline-derived CDR1 and CDR2 are SGHTA and FQGTGA. DNA of the CDR3: TGTGCCAGCAGCTTGTTCGCAGGGGCCTACGAGCAGTACTTC. It specifies CASSLFAGAYEQYF. The full variable domain, rest sourced from reference TRBV7-3 and TRBJ2-7, is GAGVSQTPSNKVTEKGKYVELRCDPISGHTALYWYRQSLGQGPEFLIYFQGTGAADDSGLPNDRFFAVRPEGSVSTLKIQRTERGDSAVYLCASSLFAGAYEQYFGPGTRLTVT.

The chain has TRBV9 and TRBJ1-2; 7 positions match TRBD1. The germline V gene encodes CDR1 SGDLS and CDR2 YYNGEE. The CDR3 loop spans 16 amino acids. V gave up 0 bases and J gave up 4 bases; unmatched junction bases: 9. CDR3 residues: CASSVAATGLGYGYTF. CDR3 nucleotide sequence: TGTGCCAGCAGCGTAGCGGCGACAGGGCTTGGCTATGGCTACACCTTC. The full variable domain, with the rest looked up from reference TRBV9 and TRBJ1-2, is DSGVTQTPKHLITATGQRVTLRCSPRSGDLSVYWYQQSLDQGLQFLIQYYNGEERAKGNILERFSAQQFPDLHSELNLSSLELGDSALYFCASSVAATGLGYGYTFGSGTRLTVV.

This chain uses TRBV11-2 with TRBJ2-5; TRBD2 agrees at 10 bases. J lost 5 bases, V lost 8 bases, and 14 bases had no gene match. CDR1 SGHAT and CDR2 FQNNGV come from the germline V gene. CDR3 length: 16 residues. Here the CDR3 DNA reads TGTGCCAGCGGCCGGGCTAGCGGGGGATCAGGGGAGACCCAGTACTTC. This encodes CASGRASGGSGETQYF.

The chain couples TRBV19 to TRBJ2-1; TRBD2 matches 9 bases. The length of the CDR3 is 19 residues. Looked up from germline, CDR1 is LNHDA and CDR2 is SQIVND (reference sequence). J was trimmed by 2 bases and V by 4 bases; bases with no gene match: 15. CDR3 residues: CASSTYPVGAGGPYNEQFF. In DNA form, the CDR3 reads TGTGCCAGTAGTACGTACCCCGTGGGAGCGGGAGGCCCCTACAATGAGCAGTTCTTC.

This chain links TRBV28 with TRBJ1-4; 9 bases match TRBD1. The V gene end was trimmed by 5 bases and the J gene end by 5 bases; junction bases not matched to a gene: 15. CDR3 length: 18 amino acids. CDR1 and CDR2 from the germline V gene are MDHEN and SYDVKM. The CDR3 is CASSPGQGKNLENEKLFF. The CDR3 nucleotides are TGTGCCAGCAGTCCAGGACAGGGGAAGAACCTTGAGAATGAAAAACTGTTTTTT. Together with reference TRBV28 and TRBJ1-4, the CDR3 gives the full variable domain: DVKVTQSSRYLVKRTGEKVFLECVQDMDHENMFWYRQDPGLGLRLIYFSYDVKMKEKGDIPEGYSVSREKKERFSLILESASTNQTSMYLCASSPGQGKNLENEKLFFGSGTQLSVL.

The chain is built from TRBV5-1 and TRBJ1-2; no reliable D call. The germline V gene encodes CDR1 SGHRS and CDR2 YFSETQ. The CDR3 is 12 amino acids. V lost 4 bases and J 0 bases, leaving 4 bases between the germline ends. The CDR3 sequence is CASSPANYGYTF. CDR3 DNA: TGCGCCAGCAGCCCAGCTAACTATGGCTACACCTTC.

The gene calls are TRBV7-9 and TRBJ1-4; TRBD1 matches at 8 bases. Germline V lookup: CDR1 SEHNR, CDR2 FQNEAQ (reference sequence). This CDR3 is built from 14 residues. V was clipped by 5 bases and J by 7 bases; unmatched bases: 6. The CDR3 coding sequence is TGTGCCAGCAGCCTGACAGGGGAGATTGAAAAACTGTTTTTT. Its translation: CASSLTGEIEKLFF.

This chain connects TRBV9 to TRBJ2-7; 13 bases fit TRBD2. J gave up 4 bases and V 4 bases, and 2 bases lay outside the gene matches. Germline CDR1 reads SGDLS; CDR2 reads YYNGEE. The CDR3 length is 14 residues. The CDR3 spells CASSRTSGSYEQYF. The CDR3 DNA is TGTGCCAGCAGCCGGACTAGCGGGAGTTACGAGCAGTACTTC.

This sequence joins TRBV7-9 and TRBJ2-7; 9 bases match TRBD2. The germline CDR1 and CDR2 sequences are SEHNR and FQNEAQ (reference sequence). The ends lost 4 bases at V and 0 bases at J; junction bases unmatched: 4. The CDR3 consists of 15 residues. Here the CDR3 reads CASSSASGNSYEQYF. In DNA form, the CDR3 reads TGTGCCAGCAGCTCGGCTAGCGGGAACTCCTACGAGCAGTACTTC.

The chain is built from TRBV5-1 and TRBJ1-4; TRBD1 agrees at 9 bases. V lost 4 bases, J lost 7 bases, and 5 bases stayed unmatched. The length of the CDR3 is 14 residues. Germline values: CDR1 SGHRS, CDR2 YFSETQ. CDR3 protein: CASSAGQGGEKLFF. CDR3 coding DNA: TGCGCCAGCAGCGCGGGACAGGGCGGTGAAAAACTGTTTTTT.